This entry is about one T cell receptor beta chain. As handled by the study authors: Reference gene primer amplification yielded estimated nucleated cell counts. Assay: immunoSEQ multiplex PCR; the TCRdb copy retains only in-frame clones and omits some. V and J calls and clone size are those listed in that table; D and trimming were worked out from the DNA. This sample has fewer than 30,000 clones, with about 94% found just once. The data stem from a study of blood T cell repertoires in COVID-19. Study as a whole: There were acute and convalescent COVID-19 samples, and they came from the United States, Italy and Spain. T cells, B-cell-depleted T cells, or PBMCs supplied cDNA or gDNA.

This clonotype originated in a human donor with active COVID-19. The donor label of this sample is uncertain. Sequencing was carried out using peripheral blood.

Written as DNA, the CDR3 is TGTGCCAGCAGCCCACCACGAGCGGGAGGGGGGAATGAGCAGTTCTTC. It translates to CASSPPRAGGGNEQFF. This chain connects TRBV5-6 to TRBJ2-1; 10 positions agree with TRBD2. The CDR3 consists of 16 residues. After removal of 4 bases from V and 7 bases from J, the junction contained 11 bases not matched to a gene. The V gene's germline CDR1 is SGHDT and CDR2 YYEEEE.